The 6 T cell receptor beta chains in this list originate from one sample, sequenced in a study of blood T cell repertoires in COVID-19. Sequenced by immunoSEQ multiplex PCR; TCRdb stores in-frame clones only, minus some. The data show around 280,000 clones, approximately 86% seen once. The source material was peripheral blood. Receptor source: a woman in her thirties who had recovered from COVID-19.

The rearrangement uses TRBV28 and TRBJ2-1, with 10 bases lining up with TRBD1. Trimming cost V 8 bases and J 5 bases; bases outside gene matches: 9. The CDR3 totals 15 residues. CDR1 is MDHEN, CDR2 SYDVKM, per germline. The CDR3 DNA sequence: TGTGCCAGCCGGTCCTTAGGGACAGGGGACAATGAGCAGTTCTTC. Residues: CASRSLGTGDNEQFF.

This chain connects TRBV7-2 to TRBJ2-7; 12 bases agree with TRBD2. The CDR3 runs to 18 residues. Trimming at V came to 1 base and at J to 4 bases, leaving 11 bases not matched to a gene. Germline V CDR1 and CDR2: SGHTA, FQGNSA. CDR3 amino acids: CASSLVGPLLAGGYEQYF. CDR3 DNA sequence: TGTGCCAGCAGCTTAGTAGGCCCCCTACTAGCGGGAGGATACGAGCAGTACTTC.

The chain employs TRBV4-1 and TRBJ2-7; possibly TRBD2 for D (5 bases). This CDR3 comprises 14 residues. Trimming took off 3 bases at V and 0 bases at J, with 9 bases between the two ends. Germline lookup yields CDR1 MGHRA and CDR2 YSYEKL. CDR3 sequence (DNA): TGCGCCAGCAGCCAGTTTGGGAGCTCCTACGAGCAGTACTTC. This codes for CASSQFGSSYEQYF.

This clone was observed many times. The V gene is TRBV25-1, the J gene TRBJ1-1, with TRBD1 as a possible D gene (6 bases). Trimming removed 6 bases at V and 11 bases at J, with 13 bases between. This CDR3 region has 11 residues. The germline CDR1 and CDR2 sequences are MGHDK and SYGVNS. The CDR3 loop reads CASSQGSRAFF. The DNA for the CDR3 is TGTGCCAGCAGCCAGGGGAGCAGGGCTTTCTTT.

J is TRBJ2-5 and V is TRBV7-2; 7 bases line up with TRBD2. This CDR3 is built from 14 residues. Germline trimming cut 4 bases from V and 1 base from J; bases unmatched to any gene: 3. Per the germline V gene, CDR1 is SGHTA and CDR2 is FQGNSA. DNA for the CDR3: TGTGCCAGCAGCTACCGACTAGCCCAAGAGACCCAGTACTTC. This sequence encodes CASSYRLAQETQYF.

The genes are TRBV19 and TRBJ1-5, with a possible D match to TRBD1 (5 bases). This CDR3 is built from 14 residues. V was cut by 3 bases and J by 4 bases, with 10 bases left in between. Per germline, CDR1 LNHDA and CDR2 SQIVND (reference sequence). The DNA for the CDR3 is TGTGCCAGTAGTATGCCGGGGGAAAATCAGCCCCAGCATTTT. As protein: CASSMPGENQPQHF.